The 15 T cell receptor beta chains listed next were all sequenced from one sample in a study of T cell responses to AZD1222 COVID-19 vaccine. Some clones are missing from TCRdb's copy, which holds only in-frame ones; the method was immunoSEQ multiplex PCR. Here the sample spans roughly 110,000 clones, approximately 90% being singletons. The source material was peripheral blood, sampled on day 0 of AZD1222 vaccination. All receptors come from an adult in good health.

The J gene is TRBJ2-3, the V gene TRBV7-2; 11 bases agree with TRBD2. The CDR3 is made up of 19 amino acids. V dropped 5 bases and J dropped 7; count of bases not matched to a gene: 20. CDR1 and CDR2 (germline): SGHTA, FQGNSA. CDR3 amino acids: CASSLNHLGTSGPRYTQYF. CDR3 DNA sequence: TGTGCCAGCAGCCTCAATCACCTCGGGACTAGCGGCCCAAGGTATACGCAGTATTTT.

The chain couples TRBV28 to TRBJ1-3, with a tentative D call TRBD1 (5 bases). With 4 bases removed from V and 6 bases from J, the gap between germline ends came to 28 bases. The CDR3 has 19 amino acids. Per germline, CDR1 MDHEN and CDR2 SYDVKM. The CDR3 loop reads CASSWLGTPSRGDINTIYF. CDR3 coding DNA: TGTGCCAGCAGTTGGCTCGGGACTCCCTCGCGGGGGGATATAAACACCATATATTTT.

The V gene is TRBV5-1, the J gene TRBJ2-2; D is undetermined. The germline V gene has CDR1 SGHRS and CDR2 YFSETQ. The CDR3 covers 15 residues. The ends were cut back, 0 bases at V and 1 base at J, with 7 bases in the middle. Here the CDR3 reads CASSLGTVNTGELFF. DNA for the CDR3: TGCGCCAGCAGCTTGGGGACGGTGAACACCGGGGAGCTGTTTTTT.

Turning to this clone: One end of the junction is discordant with germline, which a read error may explain. The V call is TRBV4-1, the J call TRBJ2-7, with D perhaps TRBD1 (6 bases). This CDR3 contains 13 residues. CDR1 is MGHRA, CDR2 YSYEKL, per germline. This CDR3 is CASNQSGTSEQYF. DNA for the CDR3: TGCGCCAGCAACCAATCCGGGACATCCGAGCAGTACTTC.

The chain recombines TRBV5-5 with TRBJ2-5; 8 bases fit TRBD2. The germline CDR1 and CDR2 sequences are SGHKS and YYEKEE (reference sequence). CDR3 length: 17 amino acids. V lost 0 bases, J lost 0 bases, and 7 bases stayed unmatched. Here the CDR3 DNA reads TGTGCCAGCAGCTTGGGCGGGAGGACCCCTTACCAAGAGACCCAGTACTTC. Protein product: CASSLGGRTPYQETQYF. Drawing the rest from reference TRBV5-5 and TRBJ2-5, the complete variable domain is DAGVTQSPTHLIKTRGQQVTLRCSPISGHKSVSWYQQVLGQGPQFIFQYYEKEERGRGNFPDRFSARQFPNYSSELNVNALLLGDSALYLCASSLGGRTPYQETQYFGPGTRLLVL.

The V call is TRBV25-1, the J call TRBJ1-2; TRBD1 is a possible D gene (6 bases). The CDR3 runs to 17 residues. The V end lost 9 bases, the J end lost 1 base, and 24 bases lay between the germline ends. In germline, CDR1 is MGHDK, CDR2 SYGVNS. This CDR3 is CARVPKERGHCNYGYTF. DNA of the CDR3: TGTGCCAGAGTACCAAAGGAGAGGGGACACTGTAACTATGGCTACACCTTC.

This chain joins TRBV20-1 and TRBJ2-7; 10 bases fit TRBD1. Per germline, CDR1 DFQATT and CDR2 SNEGSKA (reference sequence). The CDR3 totals 15 residues. V dropped 3 bases and J dropped 1; count of bases not matched to a gene: 6. The CDR3 loop reads CSASPGTGASYEQYF. DNA for the CDR3: TGCAGTGCTAGTCCCGGGACAGGGGCTTCCTACGAGCAGTACTTC.

The chain recombines TRBV7-2 with TRBJ1-5; 7 bases line up with TRBD1. The V gene's germline CDR1 is SGHTA and CDR2 FQGNSA. Trimming removed 5 bases from V and 3 bases from J; junction bases left unmatched: 4. This CDR3 contains 14 residues. DNA of the CDR3: TGTGCCAGCAGCCCGACAGGGACCAATCAGCCCCAGCATTTT. Its translation: CASSPTGTNQPQHF.

J is TRBJ2-1 and V is TRBV28; D is uncertain. CDR3 size: 11 residues. Trimming took 3 bases from V and 10 from J, leaving 7 bases between them. CDR1 and CDR2 from the germline V gene are MDHEN and SYDVKM. This chain's CDR3 is CASSLVTEQFF. In nucleotides, the CDR3 is TGTGCCAGCAGTTTGGTGACAGAGCAGTTCTTC.

This rearrangement joins TRBV27 to TRBJ2-4; 11 nucleotides match TRBD2. Trimming at V came to 10 bases and at J to 2 bases, leaving 10 bases not matched to a gene. The CDR3 runs 16 residues. Germline V lookup: CDR1 MNHEY, CDR2 SMNVEV (reference sequence). This CDR3 is CATLVAGGLTKNIQYF. In nucleotides, the CDR3 is TGTGCCACCCTCGTAGCGGGAGGGCTAACCAAAAACATTCAGTACTTC.

This chain connects TRBV24-1 to TRBJ2-7; 11 positions match TRBD1. After removal of 4 bases from V and 3 bases from J, the junction contained 4 bases not matched to a gene. CDR3 size: 15 residues. Germline CDR1 reads KGHDR; CDR2 reads SFDVKD. The CDR3 reads CATSETGTGGYEQYF. Written as DNA, the CDR3 is TGTGCCACCAGTGAAACCGGGACAGGGGGCTACGAGCAGTACTTC.

This clone was found a few times. The V call is TRBV11-3, the J call TRBJ2-3; 9 nucleotides line up with TRBD2. The V gene's germline CDR1 is SGHNT and CDR2 YENEEA. The CDR3 is made up of 19 amino acids. V dropped 5 bases and J dropped 1; count of bases not matched to a gene: 16. CDR3 coding DNA: TGTGCCAGCAGCCATTCTACAAACCGCGGGAGGGCCGGCACAGATACGCAGTATTTT. This codes for CASSHSTNRGRAGTDTQYF.

This sequence joins TRBV6-6 and TRBJ1-2; 9 bases map to TRBD1. CDR1 and CDR2 from the germline V gene are MNHNY and SVGAGI (reference sequence). The CDR3 runs to 15 residues. The ends lost 2 bases at V and 2 bases at J; junction bases unmatched: 3. The CDR3 region has the DNA TGTGCCAGCAGTTACAGGGGACAGGGAAACTATGGCTACACCTTC. It is translated as CASSYRGQGNYGYTF.

The chain uses TRBV6-2 or TRBV6-3 and TRBJ2-3, with TRBD1 matching over 10 bases. J was trimmed by 4 bases and V by 0 bases; bases with no gene match: 4. The CDR3 is 16 residues long. CDR1 and CDR2 from the germline V gene are MNHEY and SVGEGT. The CDR3 sequence: CASSYSGTGAADTQYF. In DNA form, the CDR3 reads TGTGCCAGCAGTTACTCCGGGACAGGGGCGGCAGATACGCAGTATTTT.

The chain links TRBV5-4 to TRBJ1-1; D perhaps matches TRBD1 (6 bases). This CDR3 is 15 amino acids long. V was cut by 7 bases and J by 6 bases, with 22 bases left in between. CDR1 and CDR2 (germline): SGHNT, YYREEE (reference sequence). CDR3 loop: CASRKGLTGQAEAFF. Here the CDR3 DNA reads TGTGCCAGCCGTAAGGGCTTAACAGGGCAGGCTGAAGCTTTCTTT.